This T cell receptor beta chain was sequenced during a study of cytomegalovirus exposure and HLA in healthy donors. Regarding the study as a whole: HLA-A and HLA-B allele assignments for most subjects were reportedly predicted accurately using TCR beta sequences. Evidence from a later analysis indicated that most CMV-associated TCR beta chains looked HLA-restricted. Associated with cytomegalovirus, according to the listing, were 170 or so TCR beta chains.

The PCR used 60 Vbeta and 13 Jbeta primers. This table comes from immunoSEQ multiplex PCR, and its TCRdb copy is limited to in-frame clones, with some not included. The sample lists approximately 300,000 clones, approximately 85% seen once, with about 2% in the top ten. With respect to this clone: Its antigen is not known.

V shed 5 bases and J 3 bases; nucleotides not matched to a gene: 8. Germline lookup yields CDR1 SGHTA and CDR2 FQGNSA. The CDR3 has 15 amino acids. Donors had nominal health at sampling but likely had unrecorded immune exposures. The V call is TRBV7-2, the J call TRBJ2-3; 7 bases agree with TRBD1. The specimen was PBMCs. The sequence derives from a woman aged 40 to 49 in good health and CMV-seropositive. CDR3 nucleotide sequence: TGTGCCAGCAGCATCAACAGGGGCGGGACAGATACGCAGTATTTT. It is translated as CASSINRGGTDTQYF.